The 28 T cell receptor beta chains below all came from one sample that was sequenced in a study of prognosis after radiotherapy for stage I lung cancer. TCR beta CDR3 amplification from genomic DNA was performed by two-round multiplex PCR. Specific primers for each TRBV and TRBJ gene were what first-round PCR used. Each CDR3 protein is one row after TCRdb ran MiXCR on the multiplex PCR reads. The sample yields roughly 30,000 distinct CDR3 sequences, 42% seen once. Here the sequenced sample was PBMCs, taken before or after stereotactic body radiation therapy (not recorded which). These receptors came from a donor of 50 years or more with non-small cell lung cancer.

This clonotype occurred many times. The V call is TRBV28, the J call TRBJ2-3; D is unclear. Germline CDR1 reads MDHEN; CDR2 reads SYDVKM. V dropped 4 bases and J dropped 4 bases, with 12 bases sitting between them. The CDR3 spans 14 residues. CDR3 nucleotides: TGTGCCAGCAGTTCCGGGCCTGACCCAGATACGCAGTATTTT. Its translation: CASSSGPDPDTQYF.

Comment on this clonotype: Possible read error: a much larger clone is one base away. The genes are TRBV5-5 and TRBJ2-5; possibly TRBD2 for D (5 bases). CDR3 length: 14 amino acids. Germline CDR1 is SGHKS and CDR2 is YYEKEE (reference sequence). CDR3: CASSPAPRAETKYF. DNA for the CDR3: TGTGCCAGCAGCCCGGCCCCGAGGGCCGAGACCAAGTACTTC.

Within the sample, this clonotype is medium-sized (0.01 to 0.1%). The chain recombines TRBV6-4 with TRBJ2-7; TRBD1 matches 8 bases. The V segment lost 5 bases and the J segment 3 bases; nucleotides outside the gene matches: 9. Germline V gene data show CDR1 as MRHNA and CDR2 as SNTAGT. The CDR3 has 15 amino acids. DNA for the CDR3: TGTGCCAGCAGTCCCCGGCCAGGGGGCAGCTACGAGCAGTACTTC. Translated, it gives CASSPRPGGSYEQYF.

This clonotype is labeled as medium-sized. The rearrangement links TRBV6-1 to TRBJ2-1, with 12 bases fitting TRBD1. The germline gives CDR1 MNHNS, CDR2 SASEGT. J gave up 6 bases and V 0 bases, and 9 bases lay outside the gene matches. This CDR3 has 18 amino acids. Here the CDR3 reads CASSEALMGTGGRNEQFF. CDR3 in DNA: TGTGCCAGCAGTGAAGCGCTTATGGGGACAGGGGGCCGCAATGAGCAGTTCTTC.

This clonotype was counted a few times. This likely stems from a read error, as it lies one base from a far larger clone. Likely a read error: the CDR3 ends without its conserved phenylalanine or tryptophan. The chain employs TRBV6-2 or TRBV6-3 and TRBJ1-1, with no clear D. CDR1 is MNHEY, CDR2 SVGEGT, per germline. This CDR3 has 14 amino acids. This chain's CDR3 is CASRPTRLNIEAFI. CDR3 DNA: TGTGCCAGCAGACCCACAAGGTTGAACATTGAAGCTTTCATT.

With regard to this clonotype: A far larger clone is only one base removed, so a read error is likely. The chain combines TRBV6-4 with TRBJ2-7; a weak D match, TRBD2 (5 bases). Germline-derived CDR1 and CDR2 are MRHNA and SNTAGT. The CDR3 totals 14 residues. V was cut by 7 bases and J by 3 bases, with 16 bases left in between. The CDR3 region is CASNPRVGGYEQYF. The CDR3 DNA reads as TGTGCCAGCAACCCCCGGGTAGGAGGCTACGAGCAGTACTTC.

This clonotype came up many times. This sequence joins TRBV6-4 and TRBJ1-5; TRBD1 might be the D (5 bases). CDR1 MRHNA and CDR2 SNTAGT come from the germline V gene. The CDR3 consists of 13 residues. V dropped 7 bases and J dropped 6 bases, with 13 bases sitting between them. Here the CDR3 reads CASTTLDSQPQHF. DNA of the CDR3: TGTGCCAGCACGACATTAGACAGTCAGCCCCAGCATTTT.

Note on this clonotype: This probably arose from a read error, given a far larger clone one base away. The V call is TRBV6-8, the J call TRBJ1-5, with 8 bases aligning to TRBD1. Germline values: CDR1 MNHGY, CDR2 SAAAGT. This CDR3 contains 15 residues. CDR3 DNA: TGTGCCGGCAGTGAAACAGGGGGGAGCAATCAGCCCCAGCATTTT. Protein product: CAGSETGGSNQPQHF.

This clonotype has ten or more counts. This chain links TRBV15 with TRBJ2-1; possibly TRBD1 for D (6 bases). Germline V gene data show CDR1 as LNHNV and CDR2 as YYDKDF (reference sequence). Trimming cost V 0 bases and J 0 bases, with 12 bases left between them. The CDR3 covers 17 residues. DNA of the CDR3: TGTGCCACCAGCAGAGAGTACGCAGGGGCCTCCTACAATGAGCAGTTCTTC. It encodes CATSREYAGASYNEQFF.

This clonotype was seen ten or more times. This chain uses TRBV28 with TRBJ1-5, with TRBD1 matching 7 bases. Germline V gene data show CDR1 as MDHEN and CDR2 as SYDVKM. J was trimmed by 1 base and V by 2 bases; bases with no gene match: 2. The CDR3 covers 15 residues. The CDR3 here is CASSLPRGSNQPQHF. For the CDR3, the DNA is TGTGCCAGCAGTTTACCCAGGGGGAGCAATCAGCCCCAGCATTTT.

By sample fraction, this clonotype is medium-sized. This sequence joins TRBV28 and TRBJ1-5, with a possible D match to TRBD1 (5 bases). The germline CDR1 and CDR2 sequences are MDHEN and SYDVKM. The CDR3 length is 13 residues. Deletions cut 6 bases from V and 6 bases from J, with 12 bases between. The chain's CDR3 is CASRMGGGQPQHF. CDR3 nucleotides: TGTGCCAGCAGAATGGGGGGGGGTCAGCCCCAGCATTTT.

This sequence joins TRBV19 and TRBJ2-6, with 7 bases that match TRBD2. This CDR3 is 15 amino acids long. CDR1 is LNHDA, CDR2 SQIVND, per germline (reference sequence). After removal of 5 bases from V and 11 bases from J, the junction contained 12 bases not matched to a gene. The CDR3 sequence is CASSLLAAGPYVLTF. The CDR3 region has the DNA TGTGCCAGTAGTCTGCTAGCGGCAGGGCCTTACGTCCTGACTTTC.

This clonotype has a count of ten or more. A junction end diverges from the germline sequence, so it may reflect a read error. The chain combines TRBV7-7 with TRBJ2-3, with D perhaps TRBD1 (5 bases). Germline lookup yields CDR1 SSHAT and CDR2 FNYEAQ (reference sequence). The CDR3 is made up of 14 amino acids. DNA for the CDR3: TGTGCTAGCAGCCCCGACAGCCACACAGATACGCAGTATTTT. This gives the protein CASSPDSHTDTQYF.

This clonotype is labeled medium-sized. The chain recombines TRBV6-1 with TRBJ2-7; D unresolved. V shed 1 base and J shed 0 bases, with 7 bases lying between them. The CDR3 length is 14 residues. Germline-derived CDR1 and CDR2 are MNHNS and SASEGT. The CDR3 coding sequence is TGTGCCAGCAGTGAAGGCCAGAACTCCTACGAGCAGTACTTC. Amino acids: CASSEGQNSYEQYF.

Ten or more counts support this clonotype. V and J are TRBV11-3 and TRBJ1-2; D is ambiguous. The V end lost 0 bases, the J end lost 6 bases, and 8 bases lay between the germline ends. This CDR3 is built from 13 residues. CDR1 and CDR2 from the germline V gene are SGHNT and YENEEA. The CDR3 spells CASSLETGNGYTF. The CDR3 DNA follows: TGTGCCAGCAGCTTAGAAACGGGGAATGGCTACACCTTC.

The gene calls are TRBV11-1 and TRBJ2-7; weak D call: TRBD1 (5 bases). Germline-derived CDR1 and CDR2 are SGHAT and FQDESV (reference sequence). V shed 5 bases and J shed 7 bases, with 24 bases lying between them. This CDR3 has 16 amino acids. The CDR3 DNA follows: TGTGCCAGCAGCCCTTGGGGCAGGGCATCCTACAATGAGCAGTACTTC. It is translated as CASSPWGRASYNEQYF.

This clonotype was seen ten or more times. This sequence joins TRBV28 and TRBJ1-5; tentative D call: TRBD1 (5 bases). With 3 bases removed from V and 2 bases from J, the gap between germline ends came to 11 bases. CDR1 MDHEN and CDR2 SYDVKM come from the germline V gene. The CDR3 consists of 15 residues. The CDR3 sequence: CASSLVQGGNQPQHF. The CDR3 DNA reads as TGTGCCAGCAGTTTGGTCCAGGGCGGCAATCAGCCCCAGCATTTT.

This clonotype was counted many times. V gene TRBV28 combines with J gene TRBJ1-1, with a weak D call TRBD1 (5 bases). CDR1 is MDHEN and CDR2 is SYDVKM in the germline V gene. This CDR3 comprises 15 residues. V lost 5 bases to trimming and J lost 2 bases, with 15 bases between them. The CDR3, as DNA: TGTGCCAGCAGTCGGGGCGGAGTAGCTAACACTGAAGCTTTCTTT. As protein: CASSRGGVANTEAFF.

This clonotype has at least ten counts. This sequence joins TRBV11-2 and TRBJ2-5; no definite D call. Germline V gene data show CDR1 as SGHAT and CDR2 as FQNNGV. V lost 0 bases, J lost 4 bases, and 3 bases lay in between. The CDR3 extends over 12 amino acids. The chain's CDR3 is CASSLDGETQYF. The CDR3 DNA sequence: TGTGCCAGCAGCTTAGATGGAGAGACCCAGTACTTC.

About this clonotype itself: Without the conserved terminal phenylalanine or tryptophan, this CDR3 likely stems from a read error. V and J are TRBV20-1 and TRBJ1-2; TRBD1 aligns across 7 bases. This CDR3 region has 14 residues. From germline, CDR1 is DFQATT and CDR2 SNEGSKA (reference sequence). J gave up 4 bases and V 8 bases, and 13 bases lay outside the gene matches. DNA for the CDR3: TGCAGTTTCCAGACAGGGTTAGGCGGCTATGGCTACACCCTC. Amino acids: CSFQTGLGGYGYTL.

Many counts were recorded for this clonotype. The rearrangement joins TRBV20-1 to TRBJ2-7; TRBD1 aligns across 7 bases. Germline assignment: CDR1 DFQATT and CDR2 SNEGSKA (reference sequence). The junction had 3 bases not matched to a gene; V was cut back by 1 base and J by 0 bases. The CDR3 totals 14 residues. The CDR3 nucleotides read TGCAGTGCTAGAGTCCAGGGGGACTCCTACGAGCAGTACTTC. Translation: CSARVQGDSYEQYF.

This clonotype was observed a few times. The V and J genes are TRBV3-1 and TRBJ2-5, with TRBD1 as a possible D gene (5 bases). Trimming cost V 0 bases and J 5 bases, with 13 bases left between them. The CDR3 covers 15 residues. CDR1 and CDR2 (germline): LGHDT, YNNKEL (reference sequence). Here the CDR3 reads CASSQDQDSWETQYF. CDR3 in DNA: TGTGCCAGCAGCCAAGATCAAGACAGTTGGGAGACCCAGTACTTC.

This clonotype has a count of ten or more. CDR3 amino acids: CASTTSADTQYF. In DNA, the CDR3 is TGTGCCAGCACCACCAGTGCAGATACGCAGTATTTT. The chain joins TRBV9 to TRBJ2-3; D uncertain. V was trimmed by 6 bases and J by 4 bases, leaving 9 bases between them. The germline gives CDR1 SGDLS, CDR2 YYNGEE. The CDR3 sequence is 12 residues long.

This clonotype was counted between two and nine times. V gene TRBV27 combines with J gene TRBJ2-1, with 10 bases that match TRBD1. This CDR3 is 14 amino acids long. CDR1 and CDR2 from the germline V gene are MNHEY and SMNVEV (reference sequence). With V trimmed by 6 bases and J by 8 bases, 7 bases remained unmatched. In DNA, the CDR3 is TGTGCCAGCAGGAGGACAGGGGGTATGGATGAGCAGTTCTTC. Its translation is CASRRTGGMDEQFF.

This clonotype was counted ten times or more. The chain employs TRBV4-1 and TRBJ1-4; D is uncertain. Germline CDR1 is MGHRA and CDR2 is YSYEKL. This CDR3 has 16 residues. The ends were cut back, 1 base at V and 0 bases at J, with 9 bases in the middle. The CDR3 nucleotides read TGCGCCAGCAGCCAAGCAGCTGGGGCAACTAATGAAAAACTGTTTTTT. Translating it yields CASSQAAGATNEKLFF.

This clonotype appeared once. In DNA, the CDR3 is TGTGCCAGCAGCCTCAAGGGGGCGAGCGGGAAGGTTGAGCAGTTCTTC. Its protein product is CASSLKGASGKVEQFF. The chain couples TRBV7-9 to TRBJ2-1; D may match TRBD1 or TRBD2 (7 bases each). Per the germline V gene, CDR1 is SEHNR and CDR2 is FQNEAQ (reference sequence). V was clipped by 5 bases and J by 9 bases, with 23 bases between them. The CDR3 covers 16 residues.

The CDR3 DNA sequence: TGTGCCAGCGGGAAAAACTATGGCTACACCTTC. Its translation is CASGKNYGYTF. The chain is built from TRBV12-3 or TRBV12-4 and TRBJ1-2; the D is unclear. The V end lost 8 bases, the J end lost 2 bases, and 6 bases lay between the germline ends. This CDR3 has 11 residues.

The CDR3 here is CSVDRGANEQFF. CDR3 coding DNA: TGCAGCGTTGATCGGGGTGCCAATGAGCAGTTCTTC. V is TRBV29-1 and J is TRBJ2-1, with D perhaps matching TRBD2 (5 bases). From germline, CDR1 is SQVTM and CDR2 ANQGSEA. V dropped 3 bases and J dropped 6 bases, with 9 bases sitting between them. This CDR3 is 12 amino acids long.